These T cell receptor beta chains were read from a single sample in a study of cytomegalovirus exposure and HLA in healthy donors. This table comes from immunoSEQ multiplex PCR, and its TCRdb copy is limited to in-frame clones, with some not included. The sample comprises 160,000 or so clones, 78% of which are singletons, and more than 6% rests with the top ten. The sample comprised PBMCs. Receptors were obtained from a middle-aged woman in good health and CMV-seropositive. The CDR3 runs from the conserved cysteine through the conserved F or W. The D gene is left open where the match is weak. Clone sizes are given selectively: once, few, many, or a class where the clone is expanded.

TRBV10-3	TRBJ2-3	NA	NA	TGTGCCATCAGGAGCGGATCCACAGATACGCAGTATTTT	CAIRSGSTDTQYF
TRBV10-3	TRBJ2-2	TRBD1	NA	TGTGCCATCACCAAGGGACAGGGGTACGGGGAGCTGTTTTTT	CAITKGQGYGELFF
TRBV7-2	TRBJ2-1	TRBD1	NA	TGTGCCAGCAGCGCCCGATGGGACAGGGTCGGCTACAATGAGCAGTTCTTC	CASSARWDRVGYNEQFF
TRBV6-1	TRBJ1-6	NA	NA	TGTGCCAGCAAGTCCGGGACAAGTATTTCACCCCTCCACTTT	CASKSGTSISPLHF
TRBV5-1	TRBJ2-1	NA	few	TGCGCCAGCAGCTTGGGGGGCTCGGTTGAGCAGTTCTTC	CASSLGGSVEQFF
TRBV11-2	TRBJ2-5	TRBD1	NA	TGTGCCAGCAGCGTACGAGGGACAGGCATGGAGACCCAGTACTTC	CASSVRGTGMETQYF
TRBV2	TRBJ1-5	TRBD1	NA	TGTGCCAGCTTGGGGCTCCCGGGACAGGGTAATCAGCCCCAGCATTTT	CASLGLPGQGNQPQHF
TRBV29-1	TRBJ1-2	TRBD1	NA	TGCAGCGTTGAAGATTTACAGGGGTCGGATGGCTACACCTTC	CSVEDLQGSDGYTF
TRBV9	TRBJ2-2	NA	NA	TGTGCCAGCAGCGTAGATCTGGGGGGACCCAACACCGGGGAGCTGTTTTTT	CASSVDLGGPNTGELFF
TRBV6-4	TRBJ1-2	TRBD1	NA	TGTGCCAGCAGTGACCCGGGACAGGGTACCTATGGCTACACCTTC	CASSDPGQGTYGYTF
TRBV20-1	TRBJ2-3	NA	NA	TGCAGTGCCGGGAGAACAGATACGCAGTATTTT	CSAGRTDTQYF
TRBV6-5	TRBJ2-7	NA	NA	TGTGCCGACGGGACTCGGGAACACGAGCAGTACTTC	CADGTREHEQYF
TRBV7-8	TRBJ2-7	NA	NA	TGTGCCAGCAGCTTGGCAGGGGGGCTTGGAGAGCAGTACTTC	CASSLAGGLGEQYF
TRBV4-1	TRBJ2-7	NA	NA	TGCGCCAGCAGCCAAGAGCCCTCGGAGGGCTACGAGCAGTACTTC	CASSQEPSEGYEQYF
TRBV27	TRBJ2-5	TRBD1	NA	TGTGCCAGCAGCAACAGGGGGCGCGGAGAGACCCAGTACTTC	CASSNRGRGETQYF
TRBV19	TRBJ1-5	TRBD1	NA	TGTGCCAGTAGTATAAAGACAGGGCAGGGGCTATCAGCCCAGCATTTT	CASSIKTGQGLSAQHF
TRBV5-1	TRBJ2-5	NA	NA	TGCGCCAGCAGCGTCGGCGCCGGACAGACCGGACAAGAGACCCAGTACTTC	CASSVGAGQTGQETQYF
TRBV27	TRBJ2-7	TRBD2	NA	TGTGCCAGCAGTTTTGCGGGGGGTGGCGAGCAGTACTTC	CASSFAGGGEQYF
TRBV6-1	TRBJ1-5	NA	NA	TGTGCCAGCAGCCTAACAGGGTCGTTGGATCAGCCCCAGCATTTT	CASSLTGSLDQPQHF
TRBV7-9	TRBJ2-6	NA	NA	TGTGCCAGCAGCCAAAGCGGAATGGGGGGCCTGACTTTC	CASSQSGMGGLTF
TRBV5-1	TRBJ1-1	TRBD1	NA	TGCGCCAGCAGCATTACAGGGGGTCGCACTGAAGCTTTCTTT	CASSITGGRTEAFF
TRBV5-4	TRBJ2-2	NA	NA	TGTGCCAGCAGCCCCTCTCCCAGGTCCAACACCGGGGAGCTGTTTTTT	CASSPSPRSNTGELFF
TRBV6-6	TRBJ1-2	NA	NA	TGTGCCAGCAGTTACTCCCGCCAGGGGAATGGCTACACCTTC	CASSYSRQGNGYTF
TRBV6-5	TRBJ1-4	NA	NA	TGTGCCACCCAACGGTCACCACCCGAAAAACTGTTTTTT	CATQRSPPEKLFF
TRBV2	TRBJ1-1	NA	NA	TGTGCCAGCAGTGAAACGGCGGACACTGAAGCTTTCTTT	CASSETADTEAFF
TRBV6-1	TRBJ1-5	NA	NA	TGTGCCAGCAGTATCGGGTCTCATCAGCCCCAGCATTTT	CASSIGSHQPQHF
TRBV30	TRBJ1-5	TRBD1	NA	TGTGCCTGGAATCAAGGGACAGGGAAAAATCAGCCCCAGCATTTT	CAWNQGTGKNQPQHF
TRBV2	TRBJ2-1	TRBD2	few	TGTGCCAGCAAGATTAGCGGGGGGGCGGGTGAGCAGTTCTTC	CASKISGGAGEQFF
TRBV2	TRBJ1-1	NA	once	TGTGCCAGCAGTACCCGAGGGACTGAAGCTTTCTTT	CASSTRGTEAFF
TRBV29-1	TRBJ1-1	TRBD1	few	TGCAGCGTAGGGACAGGGGGGTGGATCACTGAAGCTTTCTTT	CSVGTGGWITEAFF
TRBV30	TRBJ1-1	NA	NA	TGTGCCTGGAGCCCGGGAGGGGGAACTGAAGCTTTCTTT	CAWSPGGGTEAFF
TRBV7-2	TRBJ2-7	TRBD1	NA	TGTGCCAGCAGCTTAGCCAGGGGGTACGAGCAGTACTTC	CASSLARGYEQYF
TRBV4-2	TRBJ2-1	TRBD2	NA	TGTGCCAGCAGCCAAGAAACTAGCGGGGGGCAACGTGAGCAGTTCTTC	CASSQETSGGQREQFF
TRBV4-1	TRBJ2-6	NA	NA	TGCGCCAGCAGCCAAGAATCGACCTACTCTGGGGCCAACGGCCTGACTTTC	CASSQESTYSGANGLTF
TRBV21-1	TRBJ2-3	NA	NA	TGTGCCAGCAGCAAATTCACAAAAAAAGACACAGATACGCAGTATTTT	CASSKFTKKDTDTQYF
TRBV5-6	TRBJ1-4	TRBD1	few	TGTGCCAGCAGCCGAGGACAGGGAGGGAAAGAAAAACTGTTTTTT	CASSRGQGGKEKLFF
TRBV19	TRBJ1-5	NA	NA	TGTGCCAGTAGCACAGAAGATCAGCCCCAGCATTTT	CASSTEDQPQHF
TRBV7-9	TRBJ1-3	TRBD1	few	TGTGCCAGCACCAGACAGGGGTCCGGAAACACCATATATTTT	CASTRQGSGNTIYF